This T cell receptor (beta chain) is from a study of HIV-infected patients and healthy controls. Trimming removed 5 bases from V and 0 bases from J; junction bases left unmatched: 2. The germline gives CDR1 WNHNN, CDR2 SYGVQD (reference sequence). The CDR3 has 14 residues. Each CDR3 protein is one row after TCRdb ran MiXCR on the 5' RACE reads. Here the sample spans roughly 68,000 distinct CDR3 sequences, about a fifth being singletons. This clonotype has a handful of counts. The receptor was derived from a human donor in good health. Sequencing input: CD4+ T cells from blood. This sequence joins TRBV10-1 and TRBJ1-1; TRBD1 agrees at 8 bases. The CDR3 loop is CASSRGQVNTEAFF. The CDR3 DNA sequence: TGCGCCAGCAGTCGGGGACAGGTGAACACTGAAGCTTTCTTT.